The T cell receptor (beta chain) described here comes from a study of blood T cells in healthy people across ages. About the study: About one barcoded TCR beta cDNA was captured per two T cells.

With a J-beta primer mix and a sample-barcoded 5' primer, a second PCR ran about 7 to 11 cycles. Unique molecular identifiers of 12 random nucleotides labeled each cDNA. TCRdb used MiXCR to reprocess the 5' RACE reads, holding one entry per CDR3 protein. The data contain 950,000 to 1,200,000 distinct CDR3 sequences, roughly two fifths of them seen just once; the ten biggest clones take up 10% to 15%. Healthy Caucasian individuals from Russia aged 6 to 90 were enrolled as donors. General study findings and limits: The recorded TCR beta diversity per million T cells decreased in a roughly linear manner with age.

The sample holds a few counts of this clonotype. Its antigen is undetermined. V dropped 1 base and J dropped 6 bases, with 9 bases sitting between them. This CDR3 is built from 13 residues. This chain links TRBV12-3 or TRBV12-4 with TRBJ1-2; D unclear. Sequences were obtained from blood. The TCR comes from a young man in good health. CDR3 amino acids: CASSLGHFDGYTF. In DNA, the CDR3 is TGTGCCAGCAGTTTAGGACATTTTGATGGCTACACCTTC.